Below, 30 T cell receptor beta chains from the same sample are listed, as sequenced in a study of T cells in Graves' hyperthyroidism and ophthalmopathy. TCR beta CDR3 sequences were amplified from RNA transcripts. The HTBI set primed first-round TCR CDR3 RT-PCR. MiXCR, run by TCRdb on the multiplex PCR reads, gives a single entry per CDR3 protein. The repertoire holds 700,000 or so distinct CDR3 sequences, with around 17% as singletons. Sequencing was done on a sample of blood. Receptor source: a man aged 18-30 years with Graves' hyperthyroidism.

This clonotype was recorded many times. The genes are TRBV30 and TRBJ2-1; TRBD1 matches at 8 bases. The junction had 13 bases not matched to a gene; V was cut back by 8 bases and J by 7 bases. The germline V gene encodes CDR1 GTSNPN and CDR2 SVGIG (reference sequence). This CDR3 has 14 residues. CDR3 sequence (DNA): TGTGCCGGAGACAGGGGTTTGAATTTGAATGAGCAGTTCTTC. This translates into CAGDRGLNLNEQFF.

The sample holds many counts of this clonotype. This chain connects TRBV12-3 or TRBV12-4 to TRBJ1-4; 10 positions agree with TRBD1. The CDR3 runs 14 residues. J lost 8 bases, V lost 6 bases, and 6 bases had no gene match. The CDR3 DNA reads TGTGCCAGCAGCTATAGGACAGGGGGAGAAAAACTGTTTTTT. It codes for CASSYRTGGEKLFF.

This clonotype was recorded at least ten times. The V and J genes are TRBV28 and TRBJ2-7; TRBD2 matches at 12 bases. There are 16 residues in the CDR3. Germline trimming cut 8 bases from V and 2 bases from J; bases unmatched to any gene: 10. Germline lookup yields CDR1 MDHEN and CDR2 SYDVKM. CDR3 residues: CASHSSGRAGTYEQYF. The CDR3 nucleotides read TGTGCCAGCCACTCTAGCGGGAGGGCCGGGACCTACGAGCAGTACTTC.

Ten or more counts support this clonotype. V usage is TRBV18 and J usage is TRBJ1-5; TRBD1 matches at 7 bases. The germline CDR1 and CDR2 sequences are KGHSH and LQKENI. The CDR3 consists of 10 residues. V lost 3 bases, J lost 15 bases, and 2 bases stayed unmatched. As DNA, the CDR3 is TGTGCCAGCTCACCGGACAGGCGGCATTTT. This codes for CASSPDRRHF.

This clonotype occurred a few times. This sequence joins TRBV4-1 and TRBJ2-2, with 8 bases that match TRBD2. CDR3 size: 17 residues. The V gene end was trimmed by 1 base and the J gene end by 1 base; junction bases not matched to a gene: 5. Germline lookup yields CDR1 MGHRA and CDR2 YSYEKL. CDR3 sequence (DNA): TGCGCCAGCAGCCAAGGACTAGCGAAACAGAACACCGGGGAGCTGTTTTTT. Its translation: CASSQGLAKQNTGELFF.

Ten or more counts support this clonotype. The chain employs TRBV18 and TRBJ2-1; D ambiguous. CDR3 size: 12 residues. Per germline, CDR1 KGHSH and CDR2 LQKENI. Trimming took off 1 base at V and 7 bases at J, with 5 bases between the two ends. The CDR3 DNA reads as TGTGCCAGCTCACCACAGCATAATGAGCAGTTCTTC. Its protein product is CASSPQHNEQFF.

This clonotype was seen at least ten times. The rearrangement links TRBV7-8 to TRBJ2-7, with unresolved D. CDR1 is SGHVS and CDR2 is FQNEAQ in the germline V gene. There are 15 residues in the CDR3. V gave up 4 bases and J gave up 6 bases, with 19 bases separating them. The CDR3 sequence is CASSSNMGRPGEQYF. DNA for the CDR3: TGTGCCAGCAGCTCCAACATGGGTAGACCTGGCGAGCAGTACTTC.

At least ten counts were recorded for this clonotype. CDR3 in DNA: TGTGCCAGCAGTTTTCAGTACGAGCAGTACTTC. Amino acids: CASSFQYEQYF. The rearrangement links TRBV12-3 or TRBV12-4 to TRBJ2-7; no reliable D call. The CDR3 covers 11 residues. V was shortened by 3 bases and J by 4 bases, with 4 bases between the two germline ends.

This clonotype came up many times. This chain links TRBV2 with TRBJ2-1, with TRBD2 matching 8 bases. Trimming cost V 4 bases and J 2 bases; bases outside gene matches: 4. Germline V lookup: CDR1 SNHLY, CDR2 FYNNEI. The CDR3 spans 15 residues. The CDR3 spells CASSGSGGTYNEQFF. The CDR3 region has the DNA TGTGCCAGCAGTGGAAGCGGGGGCACCTACAATGAGCAGTTCTTC.

This clonotype was picked up a small number of times. The chain joins TRBV19 to TRBJ1-6, with TRBD1 matching over 8 bases. The CDR3 is 16 residues long. With 3 bases clipped from V and 7 bases from J, the junction kept 8 bases outside the gene matches. Germline V gene lookup returns CDR1 LNHDA and CDR2 SQIVND (reference sequence). The CDR3 sequence is CASSIGRDRPNSPLHF. The CDR3 DNA is TGTGCCAGTAGTATCGGCCGGGACAGGCCGAATTCACCCCTCCACTTT.

This clonotype was seen at least ten times. The chain couples TRBV12-3 or TRBV12-4 to TRBJ2-7; 9 positions agree with TRBD1. Trimming removed 4 bases from V and 4 bases from J; junction bases left unmatched: 5. The CDR3 is 14 residues long. CDR3 protein: CASSSFDRGYEQYF. Written as DNA, the CDR3 is TGTGCCAGCAGTTCATTCGACAGGGGGTACGAGCAGTACTTC.

The table lists this clonotype with many counts. The J gene is TRBJ2-7, the V gene TRBV28, with 13 bases lining up with TRBD2. CDR1 is MDHEN, CDR2 SYDVKM, per germline. The CDR3 consists of 21 residues. V was clipped by 1 base and J by 4 bases; unmatched bases: 19. The CDR3 sequence is CASSLSPWTSGSTVPVYEQYF. The CDR3 DNA is TGTGCCAGCAGTTTATCCCCCTGGACTAGCGGGAGTACTGTACCGGTGTACGAGCAGTACTTC.

In this sample, this clonotype turned up many times. This chain uses TRBV30 with TRBJ2-7; D is unclear. Trimming removed 4 bases at V and 3 bases at J, with 10 bases between. The CDR3 is made up of 12 amino acids. Germline CDR1 and CDR2: GTSNPN and SVGIG (reference sequence). The CDR3 DNA sequence: TGTGCCTGGAAAGGCAGGCTCTACGAGCAGTACTTC. Its translation: CAWKGRLYEQYF.

This clonotype was seen ten or more times. The chain uses TRBV18 and TRBJ1-2, with a possible D match to TRBD1 (5 bases). The CDR3 has 16 residues. V was shortened by 3 bases and J by 0 bases, with 14 bases between the two germline ends. Germline CDR1 is KGHSH and CDR2 is LQKENI. The CDR3 coding sequence is TGTGCCAGCTCACCTAAGACAGCAAGTTCTAACTATGGCTACACCTTC. This gives the protein CASSPKTASSNYGYTF.

The chain uses TRBV20-1 and TRBJ1-2, with 9 positions matching TRBD1. The CDR3 is 12 residues long. Germline V gives CDR1 DFQATT, CDR2 SNEGSKA (reference sequence). The ends lost 6 bases at V and 7 bases at J; junction bases unmatched: 6. Written as DNA, the CDR3 is TGCAGTGCGTACTACAGGGGGCCTGGCTACACCTTC. This sequence encodes CSAYYRGPGYTF.

This clonotype was seen more than once but under ten times. The gene calls are TRBV27 and TRBJ1-5; unclear D gene. The CDR3 covers 13 residues. From germline, CDR1 is MNHEY and CDR2 SMNVEV (reference sequence). Trimming pared 8 bases from V and 0 bases from J, leaving 8 bases between. CDR3 bases: TGTGCCAGCGCCCCAAATAGCAATCAGCCCCAGCATTTT. This encodes CASAPNSNQPQHF.

This clonotype was counted only a few times. CDR3 DNA: TGTGCCAGTAGTATAGCAGCCCGGCACACTGAAGCTTTCTTT. Residues: CASSIAARHTEAFF. The chain has TRBV19 and TRBJ1-1; D not certain. Germline V gene lookup returns CDR1 LNHDA and CDR2 SQIVND (reference sequence). The germline V and J ends were trimmed by 1 base and 3 bases, with 9 bases remaining between them. The CDR3 is 14 amino acids.

This clonotype has just a few counts. The chain couples TRBV6-1 to TRBJ1-4; D not resolved. Trimming shortened V by 6 bases and J by 7 bases, and 6 bases separated the two germline ends. This CDR3 region has 11 residues. Germline V gene data show CDR1 as MNHNS and CDR2 as SASEGT. Written as DNA, the CDR3 is TGTGCCAGCAGATCCCGTGAAAAACTGTTTTTT. Its protein is CASRSREKLFF.

This clonotype showed up just a few times. The genes are TRBV6-1 and TRBJ1-6, with 7 bases fitting TRBD1. The V gene's germline CDR1 is MNHNS and CDR2 SASEGT. Trimming cost V 6 bases and J 0 bases; bases outside gene matches: 14. The CDR3 is 19 residues long. The CDR3 DNA follows: TGTGCCAGCAGCTCAACCAAGTGCCGGGACAGCTCCTATAATTCACCCCTCCACTTT. Amino acids: CASSSTKCRDSSYNSPLHF.

This clonotype has just one count. This clone may be a read error of a much larger clone one base away. The chain combines TRBV30 with TRBJ2-2, with D unresolved. Germline CDR1 and CDR2: GTSNPN and SVGIG (reference sequence). The CDR3 runs to 14 residues. CDR3 sequence reads: CVWRGRTNTGELFF. The CDR3 nucleotides read TGTGTCTGGAGAGGACGGACGAACACCGGGGAGCTGTTTTTT.

This clonotype was recorded at least ten times. The chain uses TRBV18 and TRBJ1-2; TRBD1 matches 7 bases. With 2 bases clipped from V and 5 bases from J, the junction kept 5 bases outside the gene matches. CDR3 length: 14 amino acids. Looked up from germline, CDR1 is KGHSH and CDR2 is LQKENI. The CDR3 DNA sequence: TGTGCCAGCTCACCAAACAGGGGTGAATATGGCTACACCTTC. Residues: CASSPNRGEYGYTF.

This chain uses TRBV29-1 with TRBJ1-4, with D tentatively TRBD1 (5 bases). Germline CDR1 reads SQVTM; CDR2 reads ANQGSEA. CDR3 length: 12 residues. Trimming took off 5 bases at V and 4 bases at J, with 8 bases between the two ends. The CDR3 bases are TGCAGCGTTCGGGACCTTAATGAAAAACTGTTTTTT. The encoded protein is CSVRDLNEKLFF.

This clonotype came up a few times. This chain uses TRBV11-3 with TRBJ1-1; no firm D call. CDR1 SGHNT and CDR2 YENEEA come from the germline V gene. V lost 3 bases, J lost 0 bases, and 8 bases lay in between. The CDR3 contains 14 residues. CDR3 sequence (DNA): TGTGCCAGCAGCTTGGAGCTAATGAACACTGAAGCTTTCTTT. Encoded protein: CASSLELMNTEAFF.

This clonotype was seen a few times. The chain recombines TRBV6-2 or TRBV6-3 with TRBJ1-2, with a weak D call TRBD1 (5 bases). CDR3 length: 14 residues. Trimming stripped 2 bases from V and 7 bases from J, with 14 bases between. Looked up from germline, CDR1 is MNHEY and CDR2 is SVGEGT. CDR3 sequence: CASSYPGEGTGYTF. The CDR3 DNA reads TGTGCCAGCAGTTACCCCGGGGAGGGGACTGGCTACACCTTC.

This clonotype occurred a few times. A read error may be the cause here, since a much bigger clone is one base away. V is TRBV12-3 or TRBV12-4 and J is TRBJ2-3; no clear D gene. This CDR3 has 12 residues. Trimming shortened V by 6 bases and J by 2 bases, and 6 bases separated the two germline ends. This chain's CDR3 is CASSLHTDTQYF. The CDR3 DNA sequence: TGTGCCAGCAGCTTACACACAGATACGCAGTATTTT.

This clonotype has at least ten counts. This sequence joins TRBV6-1 and TRBJ2-1; 8 bases line up with TRBD2. Germline assignment: CDR1 MNHNS and CDR2 SASEGT. Trimming at V came to 2 bases and at J to 4 bases, leaving 4 bases not matched to a gene. The CDR3 length is 15 residues. The chain's CDR3 is CASSELSGGYNEQFF. The CDR3 DNA is TGTGCCAGCAGTGAACTGAGCGGGGGTTACAATGAGCAGTTCTTC.

This clonotype was seen repeatedly, ten times or more. J is TRBJ2-5 and V is TRBV28; D is uncertain. This CDR3 region has 13 residues. Germline CDR1 reads MDHEN; CDR2 reads SYDVKM. V was clipped by 3 bases and J by 1 base, with 6 bases between them. In DNA, the CDR3 is TGTGCCAGCAGTTTGGCTACCCAAGAGACCCAGTACTTC. As protein: CASSLATQETQYF.

The V gene is TRBV2, the J gene TRBJ1-2, with D possibly TRBD1 on 5 matching bases. CDR3 length equals 13 residues. V was trimmed by 5 bases and J by 2 bases, leaving 9 bases between them. Germline CDR1 SNHLY, CDR2 FYNNEI. CDR3 bases: TGTGCCAGCAGTCAACAGGAGAACTATGGCTACACCTTC. Its protein is CASSQQENYGYTF.

Turning to this clonotype: This CDR3 is missing its conserved last phenylalanine or tryptophan, likely due to a read error. This chain joins TRBV11-3 and TRBJ2-6; D not certain. The CDR3 length is 15 residues. Germline loops: CDR1 SGHNT, CDR2 YENEEA. V was cut by 4 bases and J by 0 bases, with 7 bases left in between. The CDR3 bases are TGTGCCAGCAGCTGGACGGTCTCTGGGGCCAACGTCCTGACTGTC. This sequence encodes CASSWTVSGANVLTV.

The sample holds many counts of this clonotype. This chain uses TRBV28 with TRBJ2-3; a weak D match, TRBD1 (5 bases). V was trimmed by 4 bases and J by 0 bases, leaving 11 bases between them. CDR3 length: 15 amino acids. From germline, CDR1 is MDHEN and CDR2 SYDVKM. Written as DNA, the CDR3 is TGTGCCAGCAGTTCTACAGGCTCTAGCACAGATACGCAGTATTTT. This codes for CASSSTGSSTDTQYF. The full variable domain, in which reference TRBV28 and TRBJ2-3 provide the parts outside the CDR3, is DVKVTQSSRYLVKRTGEKVFLECVQDMDHENMFWYRQDPGLGLRLIYFSYDVKMKEKGDIPEGYSVSREKKERFSLILESASTNQTSMYLCASSSTGSSTDTQYFGPGTRLTVL.